This T cell receptor (beta chain) comes out of a study of sequential checkpoint blockade in melanoma (dated by TCRdb to the late 2010s). Background for the entire study: In a 1:1 randomization, patients received either first-line nivolumab then ipilimumab (arm A) or ipilimumab then nivolumab (arm B). The same lesion was the source of approximately 86% of the matched pre- and post-treatment tumor biopsy pairs. DNA from 75 to 95 pretreatment melanoma tumor samples underwent TCRbeta immunosequencing. Matched tumor biopsies were taken from approximately 20 patients before treatment and at week 13, after single-agent nivolumab (arm A) or ipilimumab (arm B). Maintenance nivolumab was given following each of the two trial sequences.

A distance of 18 bases separates the germline ends of V and J, which lose 6 bases and 9 bases respectively. The CDR3 runs 14 amino acids, cysteine and phenylalanine included. The DNA shown is the 42-base CDR3, in frame from base 1. Interpreted using the paper, the treatment or condition label stands for: randomized to nivolumab then ipilimumab (arm A) or the reverse (arm B). Prior DNA-damaging chemotherapy had not been received by any trial patient. CheckMate 064, a randomized, open-label phase II trial of sequential checkpoint blockade, was the source of the samples, all of which came from patients with melanoma. Genomic DNA from formalin-fixed paraffin-embedded (FFPE) tissue samples served as the input for tumor TCR sequencing. The immunoSEQ Assay was used to immunosequence TCRbeta CDR3 regions from genomic DNA. Before high-throughput sequencing, the genomic DNA was amplified using bias-controlled multiplex PCR. Turning to the authors' computational methods: To quantify the absolute abundance of each unique TCRbeta CDR3 region, the sequences were collapsed and filtered. Clonality, defined as 1 minus Pielou's evenness, was calculated using productive rearrangements only. To compute tumor T-cell fraction, TCRbeta template counts were normalized to usable DNA, with usable DNA estimated from several housekeeping genes. A previously published method was used to identify clones whose frequencies were significantly greater in on-treatment samples than in baseline samples. The source is immuneACCESS, and TCRdb retained only in-frame sequences with V and J called. Part of the clones is not carried over; for the studies checked, unresolved V genes explain less than half of this, and the remainder is unexplained. V and J calls and clone size are copied from that table; D and trimming were computed from the DNA. In all, the sample holds a few thousand clones, and 35% to 50% of those were seen once. The ten largest clonotypes hold roughly 8.4% of the sample.

This clone was detected a few times. Its antigen is still unknown. Base qualities are not provided; no much larger clone lies one nucleotide away. General findings and caveats noted by the study authors: Patients whose tumor T-cell fraction and clonality increased by week 13 were about 30 times more likely to achieve clinical benefit. In the nivolumab-first arm (arm A), an association was found between pretreatment tumor TIL clonality and response (P = .04). Tumor T-cell fraction and clonality were found to correlate with PD-L1 staining and CD8+ T-cell counts but not with mutational load. The response-prediction model combining TCR metrics and mutation burden needs validation in larger, independent patient cohorts. Within-arm analyses of tumor T-cell fraction were limited by small sample sizes and reduced statistical power.

The TCR sequence derives from a human donor with melanoma. Sequencing was performed on tumor tissue (inferred from file names), taken from a patient given nivolumab and ipilimumab in sequence. Recombination linked TRBV23-1 to TRBJ2-1; TRBD1 is possibly the D segment (5 matching bases). TRBV23-1 is marked as an open reading frame, function uncertain. The DNA sequence is TGCGCCAGCAGCCCGCTTGGGGCCGCACGTGAGCAGTTCTTC. It translates to CASSPLGAAREQFF.